This is a list of T cell receptor beta chains from one sample in a study of identical twins. TCRdb recomputed calls from the 5' RACE reads with MiXCR, one row per CDR3 protein. Among approximately 700,000 distinct CDR3 sequences, about 20% were seen once, and the ten largest hold less than 15%. These data also featured in a second study, about T cells expressing NK-cell markers.

Sequenced material: PBMCs. These TCRs come from a woman aged 18-29 years in good health. CDR3s include the opening cysteine and the closing phenylalanine or tryptophan. D genes are given only for firm matches. Not all rows give a size; the values are once, few, many and, for expanded clones, a class.

size	J	length	V	D	DNA	CDR3
-	TRBJ2-7	15	TRBV5-1	TRBD1	TGCGCCAGCAGCTCAACAGGGGCAGGGGCCTACGAGCAGTACTTC	CASSSTGAGAYEQYF
few	TRBJ2-1	14	TRBV3-1	-	TGTGCCAGCAGCCAAGTTCCTAGCAAAAATGAGCAGTTCTTC	CASSQVPSKNEQFF
-	TRBJ2-1	15	TRBV9	-	TGTGCCAGCAGCGTCCGAGGGGGGTCCCACAATGAGCAGTTCTTC	CASSVRGGSHNEQFF
few	TRBJ2-6	14	TRBV7-6	-	TGTGCCAGTAGTTATTCGGCTGGGGCCAACGTCCTGACTTTC	CASSYSAGANVLTF
once	TRBJ2-7	17	TRBV5-1	TRBD2	TGCGCCAGCAGCCTTCCCGGACTAGCGGGAGCCTCACGCGAGCAGTACTTC	CASSLPGLAGASREQYF
many	TRBJ1-1	15	TRBV7-2	TRBD1	TGTGCCAGCAGACCCTACAGGGGGGAAAGCGCAGAAGCTTTCTTT	CASRPYRGESAEAFF
few	TRBJ2-2	13	TRBV6-2/TRBV6-3	TRBD2	TGTGCCTCGGCCGGGACTAGAGCCGGGGAGCTGTTTTTT	CASAGTRAGELFF
few	TRBJ2-6	17	TRBV7-2	TRBD1	TGTGCCAGCAGCCGGACAGGGGGAGCCTCTGGGGCCAACGTCCTGACTTTC	CASSRTGGASGANVLTF
few	TRBJ2-2	14	TRBV3-1	-	TGTGCCAGCAGCCAAGATCGAGAGGCCGGGGAGCTGTTTTTT	CASSQDREAGELFF
-	TRBJ2-1	15	TRBV24-1	TRBD2	TGTGCCACCAGTGATCGAGCGGGGGGGCGCAATGAGCAGTTCTTC	CATSDRAGGRNEQFF
-	TRBJ1-1	13	TRBV6-2/TRBV6-3	-	TGTGCCACTAATAAGATCGCCGGGACTGAAGCTTTCTTT	CATNKIAGTEAFF
-	TRBJ2-1	16	TRBV10-3	TRBD2	TGTGCCATCAGTACCTTAGCGGGGACCCTCGGCAATGAGCAGTTCTTC	CAISTLAGTLGNEQFF
-	TRBJ1-2	11	TRBV6-1	-	TGTGCCAGCAGTGAATTTGGAGGGTGGACCTTC	CASSEFGGWTF
few	TRBJ2-6	15	TRBV2	-	TGTGCCAGCAGCCCCACCTCTTCTGGGGCCAACGTCCTGACTTTC	CASSPTSSGANVLTF
few	TRBJ1-1	13	TRBV24-1	-	TGTGCCACCAGGGCGGAGCTGAACACTGAAGCTTTCTTT	CATRAELNTEAFF
few	TRBJ2-6	12	TRBV29-1	-	TGCAGCGTTGAGGCCGGGGCCAACGTCCTGACTTTC	CSVEAGANVLTF
-	TRBJ2-1	15	TRBV2	TRBD2	TGTGCCAGCAGCCCAACTAGCGGGAGTACGTATGAGCAGTTCTTC	CASSPTSGSTYEQFF
few	TRBJ1-1	16	TRBV6-1	-	TGTGCCAGCAGGGCCTCTAACAGGGCCCTGAACACTGAAGCTTTCTTT	CASRASNRALNTEAFF
few	TRBJ2-3	16	TRBV5-6	TRBD2	TGTGCCAGCAGCGGACTAGCGGGAGAGGTGGCAGATACGCAGTATTTT	CASSGLAGEVADTQYF
once	TRBJ2-7	15	TRBV7-8	TRBD1	TGTGCCAGCAGCTCCCGACAGGGGAGTTTCGACGAGCAGTACTTC	CASSSRQGSFDEQYF
-	TRBJ2-7	15	TRBV9	-	TGTGCCAGCAGCCCGGCGGGACACCAAGCTTACGAGCAGTACTTC	CASSPAGHQAYEQYF
-	TRBJ2-1	13	TRBV19	-	TGTGCCAGTAGGAGGTTGTCCGCAAATGAGCAGTTCTTC	CASRRLSANEQFF
-	TRBJ2-1	18	TRBV25-1	TRBD2	TGTGCCAGCAGTGAAGGGGCTAGCGGGAGGCCCCGTTATGTTGAGCAGTTCTTC	CASSEGASGRPRYVEQFF
-	TRBJ2-2	12	TRBV6-5	-	TGTGCCAGCAGCCATGGCCCCGGGGAGCTGTTTTTT	CASSHGPGELFF
-	TRBJ2-1	12	TRBV3-1	-	TGTGCCAGCAGTCTGTATGAGGATGAGCAGTTCTTC	CASSLYEDEQFF
-	TRBJ2-7	15	TRBV7-6	-	TGTGCCAGCAGCCCCCTCTGGCGGAGCTCCTACGAGCAGTACTTC	CASSPLWRSSYEQYF
few	TRBJ1-1	14	TRBV6-2/TRBV6-3	-	TGTGCCAGCAGCGGACGGGGACCGAACACTGAAGCTTTCTTT	CASSGRGPNTEAFF
-	TRBJ2-1	17	TRBV6-1	TRBD2	TGTGCCAGCAGTCCCCATCGTAGGAGCGGGAGTTACAATGAGCAGTTCTTC	CASSPHRRSGSYNEQFF
few	TRBJ2-7	15	TRBV12-3/TRBV12-4	-	TGTGCCAGCAGTTTTTCACTAGCTGTAGCCTACGAGCAGTACTTC	CASSFSLAVAYEQYF
few	TRBJ2-7	14	TRBV29-1	TRBD1	TGCAGCCCTCGCGAGGGACAGGGGTCCTACGAGCAGTACTTC	CSPREGQGSYEQYF
-	TRBJ2-1	15	TRBV7-7	TRBD2	TGTGCCAGCAGCGTTCTAGCGGGTACAATTAATGAGCAGTTCTTC	CASSVLAGTINEQFF
-	TRBJ2-7	14	TRBV20-1	TRBD2	TGCAGTGCTGCAGGACTAGCGGGGGTCGGCGAGCAGTACTTC	CSAAGLAGVGEQYF
many	TRBJ2-5	16	TRBV12-3/TRBV12-4	TRBD2	TGTGCCAGCAGTTTGGGGACTAGCGGGGGCCAAGAGACCCAGTACTTC	CASSLGTSGGQETQYF
-	TRBJ2-1	17	TRBV20-1	TRBD2	TGCAGTGCTAGAGATCGGCTACTAGCGGGGGGGCTCTATGAGCAGTTCTTC	CSARDRLLAGGLYEQFF
few	TRBJ1-5	14	TRBV12-3/TRBV12-4	-	TGTGCCAGCAGGGATGGAGCAATTAATCAGCCCCAGCATTTT	CASRDGAINQPQHF
few	TRBJ2-2	13	TRBV29-1	-	TGCAGCGTTTGGACCGCCGGGACCGGGGAGCTGTTTTTT	CSVWTAGTGELFF
-	TRBJ2-2	15	TRBV7-2	TRBD2	TGTGCCAGCAGAACCGGGACTAGCGGGAGTGGGGAGCTGTTTTTT	CASRTGTSGSGELFF
-	TRBJ1-2	16	TRBV7-8	-	TGTGCCAGCAGCGTGACCCCGGGACCCAGGGATGATGGCTACACCTTC	CASSVTPGPRDDGYTF
-	TRBJ2-7	14	TRBV25-1	-	TGTGCCAGCAGCAGGGGGGCTCCCCTCTACGAGCAGTACTTC	CASSRGAPLYEQYF
-	TRBJ2-3	13	TRBV12-3/TRBV12-4	-	TGTGCCAGCAGGGACGGTTACACAGATACGCAGTATTTT	CASRDGYTDTQYF